These T cell receptor beta chains were read from a single sample in a study of T-cell reconstitution after alpha-beta-depleted transplantation in children. TCRdb processed the PCR reads anew with MiXCR; each CDR3 protein has one entry. The sample contains about 490,000 distinct CDR3 sequences, roughly a tenth of which appear only once. Material: PBMCs, obtained before TCRalphabeta/CD19-depleted stem cell transplant. The source of these receptors is a child aged 2 to 15 with inherited bone marrow failure, due to receive a stem cell transplant. Each CDR3 is given with its conserved first and last residue. Fields, in order: J gene, V gene, CDR3 protein.

j_call: TRBJ2-7; v_call: TRBV7-2; cdr3_aa: CASSLASGPSSYEQYF
j_call: TRBJ1-5; v_call: TRBV20-1; cdr3_aa: CSARDTNQPQHF
j_call: TRBJ2-7; v_call: TRBV4-3; cdr3_aa: CASSGGTQGATQQYF
j_call: TRBJ2-7; v_call: TRBV4-2; cdr3_aa: CASSQGFSGPSYEQYF
j_call: TRBJ2-6; v_call: TRBV5-8; cdr3_aa: CASSYYARSSGANVLTF
j_call: TRBJ2-3; v_call: TRBV11-2; cdr3_aa: CASSFGWDRGTDTQYF
j_call: TRBJ1-2; v_call: TRBV20-1; cdr3_aa: CSATGGDTYNGYTF
j_call: TRBJ2-1; v_call: TRBV30; cdr3_aa: CAWSSGSGEQFF
j_call: TRBJ2-2; v_call: TRBV24-1; cdr3_aa: CATSDYRTSGRAPGELFF
j_call: TRBJ2-3; v_call: TRBV7-9; cdr3_aa: CASSSARMGTTDTQYF
j_call: TRBJ2-5; v_call: TRBV19; cdr3_aa: CASSRGTSGIETQYF
j_call: TRBJ2-1; v_call: TRBV19; cdr3_aa: CASRATSYNEQFF
j_call: TRBJ1-3; v_call: TRBV15; cdr3_aa: CATSPWYQTGGNTIYF
j_call: TRBJ1-6; v_call: TRBV4-3; cdr3_aa: CASSSGLSYNSPLHF
j_call: TRBJ2-1; v_call: TRBV29-1; cdr3_aa: CSVESGLFYNEQFF
j_call: TRBJ2-5; v_call: TRBV6-2/TRBV6-3; cdr3_aa: CASSAGTSGQETQYF
j_call: TRBJ1-1; v_call: TRBV3-1; cdr3_aa: CASSPGGVTEAFF
j_call: TRBJ2-1; v_call: TRBV7-9; cdr3_aa: CASSLAYQESGEQFF
j_call: TRBJ2-3; v_call: TRBV24-1; cdr3_aa: CATSALTGGTQYF
j_call: TRBJ2-7; v_call: TRBV27; cdr3_aa: CASSFVLAGGPYEQYF
j_call: TRBJ2-2; v_call: TRBV20-1; cdr3_aa: CSESGLTGELFF
j_call: TRBJ2-5; v_call: TRBV10-1; cdr3_aa: CASSRLAGFGETQYF
j_call: TRBJ2-2; v_call: TRBV6-5; cdr3_aa: CASSSLGLANTGELFF
j_call: TRBJ2-1; v_call: TRBV7-2; cdr3_aa: CASSLWRDYNEQFF
j_call: TRBJ2-7; v_call: TRBV20-1; cdr3_aa: CSAWDLSAFEQYF
j_call: TRBJ2-1; v_call: TRBV5-1; cdr3_aa: CASMGLAGEEQFF
j_call: TRBJ1-1; v_call: TRBV25-1; cdr3_aa: CASSEITEAFF
j_call: TRBJ2-3; v_call: TRBV28; cdr3_aa: CASTQGPDTQYF
j_call: TRBJ1-2; v_call: TRBV4-3; cdr3_aa: CASSQRRDPDHGYTF
j_call: TRBJ2-7; v_call: TRBV18; cdr3_aa: CASSPRGSPYEQYF
j_call: TRBJ2-1; v_call: TRBV20-1; cdr3_aa: CSARIVAGGEQFF
j_call: TRBJ2-2; v_call: TRBV29-1; cdr3_aa: CSVGTGLYPGELFF
j_call: TRBJ1-1; v_call: TRBV7-2; cdr3_aa: CASSLRGSDTEAFF
j_call: TRBJ2-1; v_call: TRBV24-1; cdr3_aa: CATSALAGGPLNEQFF
j_call: TRBJ2-7; v_call: TRBV27; cdr3_aa: CASRGLAGGPVSQQYF
j_call: TRBJ2-1; v_call: TRBV27; cdr3_aa: CASSSIAGAYNEQFF
j_call: TRBJ1-1; v_call: TRBV29-1; cdr3_aa: CSVAPGVRDEAFF
j_call: TRBJ2-3; v_call: TRBV6-5; cdr3_aa: CASSYVAGGYTDTQYF
j_call: TRBJ2-5; v_call: TRBV6-2/TRBV6-3; cdr3_aa: CASSLPSPRQETQYF
j_call: TRBJ2-3; v_call: TRBV7-6; cdr3_aa: CATNPSGRADTQYF
j_call: TRBJ2-7; v_call: TRBV12-3/TRBV12-4; cdr3_aa: CASRLNSAGGRAEQYF
j_call: TRBJ2-3; v_call: TRBV12-3/TRBV12-4; cdr3_aa: CASSHTGSPDTQYF
j_call: TRBJ2-3; v_call: TRBV28; cdr3_aa: CASSPIGLVSTDTQYF
j_call: TRBJ1-1; v_call: TRBV12-3/TRBV12-4; cdr3_aa: CASSPGQGNTEAFF
j_call: TRBJ2-5; v_call: TRBV6-2/TRBV6-3; cdr3_aa: CASSRRLAGDATQYF
j_call: TRBJ2-2; v_call: TRBV29-1; cdr3_aa: CSVVSHETPGQGITGELFF
j_call: TRBJ1-2; v_call: TRBV20-1; cdr3_aa: CCASPRVLGRGGYTF
j_call: TRBJ2-6; v_call: TRBV12-3/TRBV12-4; cdr3_aa: CASSWSGANVLTF
j_call: TRBJ2-7; v_call: TRBV28; cdr3_aa: CASSFSSEYVDRSSYEQYF